This TCR beta chain was identified during a study of blood T cells in healthy people across ages (dated by TCRdb to between 2014 and 2016). Broadly, across the study: In model experiments, roughly one uniquely barcoded TCR beta cDNA molecule per two T cells was captured by template switching. Using deep sequencing normalized with unique cDNA molecular identifiers, the study measured how TCR beta repertoire diversity changes with age. Donors were grouped into four age groups: young (average roughly 15 years), middle-aged (under 40), aged (roughly 62) and long-lived (around 80). To avoid experimental bias, donors of different ages were distributed randomly across sequencing lanes. Two additional independent replicas of 1 million unique cDNA reads from the same blood draw were analyzed for two donors (one aged 18 to 30 and one aged 80 or older).

Here is what the overall study found, with its caveats: Observed TCR beta diversity per million T cells fell roughly linearly with age, and a significant reduction was already apparent by age approximately 40. A strong correlation was found between observed TCR beta diversity and the percentage of naive T cells measured by flow cytometry. Because donor CMV infection status was unknown, age-related changes in expanded clonotypes were potentially confounded. Compared with the aged group, the long-lived group had more naive CD4+ T cells, fewer expanded clones and increased TCR diversity, a pattern suggesting age selection. Bulk unsorted PBMC profiling prevented conclusive comparison of naive and antigen-experienced compartments. Estimates of total diversity based on one million sequenced T cells were regarded as lower bounds and as underestimates.

The 39 donors, aged roughly 6 to 100 years, were systemically healthy Caucasian individuals from Russia. Ten milliliters of peripheral blood were drawn from each donor into EDTA-treated Vacutainer tubes. PBMCs were isolated by Ficoll-Paque density-gradient centrifugation, with at least 6 million obtained per sample. Trizol reagent was used to extract total RNA from the PBMCs, yielding at least 5 micrograms per sample. Naive CD45RAhigh/CD27high T cell percentages were measured by flow cytometry on a PBMC aliquot from every donor. Concerning this clonotype: Its antigen target is currently unknown. Base quality data are lacking; no much larger clone is found one base away.

Receptor libraries were prepared by 5' RACE. TCRdb records Illumina HiSeq 2500 as the sequencer. A second PCR of about 6 to 12 cycles was performed with a sample-barcoded 5' primer and a J-beta primer mix. A template-switch 5' adaptor carrying 12 random nucleotides introduced a unique molecular identifier onto each TCR beta cDNA molecule. At least 2.5 million CDR3-containing paired-end reads were obtained from each sample. All of the RNA was converted into first-strand cDNA using the Mint cDNA synthesis kit, with a TRBC-specific oligonucleotide serving as the primer. Following uracil-DNA glycosylase treatment, all cDNA underwent a first 18-cycle PCR with the universal primers M1SS and BC2_uni_R. The paper's processing steps were these. Normalization of each sample was performed by random selection of 1 million high-quality reads, each carrying a distinct molecular identifier. Reads with shared molecular identifiers were discarded instead of being binned into consensus sequences. MiTCR, run with a Q25 quality threshold and the strictest error-elimination algorithm, handled CDR3 identification, clonotype clustering and error correction. A nonparametric unseen species model using Euler transformation provided a lower-bound estimate of total TCR beta diversity. TCRdb redid the processing of the public reads, applying fastp at Q25 and MiXCR, and retained in-frame beta chains. Duplicate CDR3 protein sequences are folded into a single record with the most common DNA and genes. The V and J calls come from TCRdb's annotation, not from the publication. The sample table holds about 770,000 distinct CDR3 sequences, of which 40% to 50% were seen once. The ten largest make up nearly 20% of the sample.

Trimming takes 5 bases from V and 4 bases from J, and the germline ends sit 8 bases apart. CDR1 and CDR2 were assigned from the germline V gene as SGHAT and FQNNGV. The CDR3 contains 13 residues, cysteine and phenylalanine counted. Only CDR3 DNA is held: 39 bases, read in frame from base 1. The chain is made from TRBV11-2 and TRBJ2-2; the D gene cannot be named for sure. This clonotype was obtained from a man between 60 and 70 years old in good health. The specimen was blood. Here the CDR3 is given as CASSPITTGELFF. The DNA reads TGTGCCAGCAGCCCAATTACCACCGGGGAGCTGTTTTTT.